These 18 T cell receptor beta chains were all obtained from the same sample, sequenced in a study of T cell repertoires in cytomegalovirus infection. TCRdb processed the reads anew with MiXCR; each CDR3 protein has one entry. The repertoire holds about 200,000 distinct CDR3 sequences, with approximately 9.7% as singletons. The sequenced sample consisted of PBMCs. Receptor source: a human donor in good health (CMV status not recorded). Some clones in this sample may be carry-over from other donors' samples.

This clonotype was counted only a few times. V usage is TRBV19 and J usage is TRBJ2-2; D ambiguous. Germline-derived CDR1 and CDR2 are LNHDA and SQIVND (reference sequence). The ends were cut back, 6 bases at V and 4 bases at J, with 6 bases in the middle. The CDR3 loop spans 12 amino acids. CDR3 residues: CASRITTGELFF. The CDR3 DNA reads TGTGCCAGTAGAATAACCACCGGGGAGCTGTTTTTT.

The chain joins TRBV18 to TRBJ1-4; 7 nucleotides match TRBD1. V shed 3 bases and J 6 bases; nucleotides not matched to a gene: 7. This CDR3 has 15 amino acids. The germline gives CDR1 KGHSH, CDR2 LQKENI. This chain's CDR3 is CASSPRQGGDEKLFF. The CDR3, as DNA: TGTGCCAGCTCACCCAGACAGGGCGGGGATGAAAAACTGTTTTTT. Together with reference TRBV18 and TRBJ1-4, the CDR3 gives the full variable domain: NAGVMQNPRHLVRRRGQEARLRCSPMKGHSHVYWYRQLPEEGLKFMVYLQKENIIDESGMPKERFSAEFPKEGPSILRIQQVVRGDSAAYFCASSPRQGGDEKLFFGSGTQLSVL.

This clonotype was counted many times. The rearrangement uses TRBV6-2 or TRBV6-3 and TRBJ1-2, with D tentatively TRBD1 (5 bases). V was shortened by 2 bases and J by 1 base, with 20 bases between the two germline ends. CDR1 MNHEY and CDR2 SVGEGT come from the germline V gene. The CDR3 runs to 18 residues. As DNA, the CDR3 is TGTGCCAGCAGTTACCTTCCGGGACCCATAGCCGATAACTATGGCTACACCTTC. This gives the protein CASSYLPGPIADNYGYTF.

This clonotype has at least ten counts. CDR3 amino acids: CASSWTGGNSPLHF. In DNA form, the CDR3 reads TGTGCCAGCAGCTGGACAGGCGGTAATTCACCCCTCCACTTT. The V gene is TRBV2, the J gene TRBJ1-6, with 7 bases matching TRBD1. V shed 6 bases, J shed 6 bases, and the junction held 5 bases outside the gene matches. This CDR3 contains 14 residues. The germline gives CDR1 SNHLY, CDR2 FYNNEI. The full variable domain, with the rest looked up from reference TRBV2 and TRBJ1-6, is EPEVTQTPSHQVTQMGQEVILRCVPISNHLYFYWYRQILGQKVEFLVSFYNNEISEKSEIFDDQFSVERPDGSNFTLKIRSTKLEDSAMYFCASSWTGGNSPLHFGNGTRLTVT.

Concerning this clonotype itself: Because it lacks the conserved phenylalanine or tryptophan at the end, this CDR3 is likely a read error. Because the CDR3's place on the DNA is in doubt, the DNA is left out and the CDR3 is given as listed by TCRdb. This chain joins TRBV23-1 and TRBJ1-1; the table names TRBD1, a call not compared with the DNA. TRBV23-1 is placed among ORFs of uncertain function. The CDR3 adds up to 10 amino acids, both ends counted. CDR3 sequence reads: CASSQSWPGE.

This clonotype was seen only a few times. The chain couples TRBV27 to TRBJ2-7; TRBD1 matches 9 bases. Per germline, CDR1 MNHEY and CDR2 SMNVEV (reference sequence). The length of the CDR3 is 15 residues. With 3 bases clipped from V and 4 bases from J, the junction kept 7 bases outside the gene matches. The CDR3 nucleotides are TGTGCCAGCAGTTTTACAGGGGGCGTAGATTACGAGCAGTACTTC. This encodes CASSFTGGVDYEQYF.

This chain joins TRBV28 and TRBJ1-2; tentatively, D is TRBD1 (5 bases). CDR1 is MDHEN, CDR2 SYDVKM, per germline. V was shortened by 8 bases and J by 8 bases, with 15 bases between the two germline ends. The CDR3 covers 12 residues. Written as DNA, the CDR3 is TGTGCCAGCCAAGACAGTGCATGGGGCTACACCTTC. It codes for CASQDSAWGYTF.

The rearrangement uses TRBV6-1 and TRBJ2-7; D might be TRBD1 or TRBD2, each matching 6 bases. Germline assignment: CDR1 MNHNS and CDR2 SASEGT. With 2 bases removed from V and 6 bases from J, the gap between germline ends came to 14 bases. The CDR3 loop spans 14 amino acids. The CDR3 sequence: CASSEMGGRSEQYF. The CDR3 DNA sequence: TGTGCCAGCAGTGAAATGGGGGGCCGATCCGAGCAGTACTTC.

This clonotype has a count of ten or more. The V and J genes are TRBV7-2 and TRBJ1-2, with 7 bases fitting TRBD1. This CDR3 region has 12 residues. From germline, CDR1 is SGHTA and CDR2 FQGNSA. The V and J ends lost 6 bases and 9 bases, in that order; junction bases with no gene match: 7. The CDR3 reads CASRTGTQSYTF. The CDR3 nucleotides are TGTGCCAGCAGGACAGGGACACAGAGCTACACCTTC.

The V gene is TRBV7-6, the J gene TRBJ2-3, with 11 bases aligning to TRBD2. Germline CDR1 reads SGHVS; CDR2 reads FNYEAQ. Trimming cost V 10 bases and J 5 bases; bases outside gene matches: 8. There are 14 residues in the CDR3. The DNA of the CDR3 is TGTGCCAACACTAGCGGGAGTATTAGAGATACGCAGTATTTT. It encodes CANTSGSIRDTQYF.

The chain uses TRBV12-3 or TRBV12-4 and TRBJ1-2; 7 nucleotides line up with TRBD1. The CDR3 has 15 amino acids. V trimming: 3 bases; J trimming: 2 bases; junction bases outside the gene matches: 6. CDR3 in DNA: TGTGCCAGCAGTTTGGGGGGACAGAAAAACTATGGCTACACCTTC. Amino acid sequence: CASSLGGQKNYGYTF.

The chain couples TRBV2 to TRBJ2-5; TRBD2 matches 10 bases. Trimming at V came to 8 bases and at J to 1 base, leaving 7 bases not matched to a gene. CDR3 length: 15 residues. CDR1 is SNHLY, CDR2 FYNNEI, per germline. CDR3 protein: CASGLAGAIQETQYF. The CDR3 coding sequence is TGTGCCAGCGGTCTAGCGGGGGCAATCCAAGAGACCCAGTACTTC.

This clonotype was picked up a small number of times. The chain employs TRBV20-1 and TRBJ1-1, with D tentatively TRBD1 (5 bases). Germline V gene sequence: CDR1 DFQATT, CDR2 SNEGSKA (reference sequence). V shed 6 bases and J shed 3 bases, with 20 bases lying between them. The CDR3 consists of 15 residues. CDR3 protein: CSAPPLGGLHTEAFF. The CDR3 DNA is TGCAGTGCCCCTCCCTTGGGGGGACTGCACACTGAAGCTTTCTTT.

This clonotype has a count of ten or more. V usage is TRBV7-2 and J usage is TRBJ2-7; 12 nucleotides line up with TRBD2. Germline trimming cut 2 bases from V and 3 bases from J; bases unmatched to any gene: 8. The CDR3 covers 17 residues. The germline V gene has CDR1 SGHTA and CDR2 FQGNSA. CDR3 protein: CASSLQSSGRGDYEQYF. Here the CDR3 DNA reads TGTGCCAGCAGCTTACAATCTAGCGGGAGGGGCGACTACGAGCAGTACTTC. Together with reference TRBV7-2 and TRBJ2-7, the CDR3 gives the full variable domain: GAGVSQSPSNKVTEKGKDVELRCDPISGHTALYWYRQSLGQGLEFLIYFQGNSAPDKSGLPSDRFSAERTGGSVSTLTIQRTQQEDSAVYLCASSLQSSGRGDYEQYFGPGTRLTVT.

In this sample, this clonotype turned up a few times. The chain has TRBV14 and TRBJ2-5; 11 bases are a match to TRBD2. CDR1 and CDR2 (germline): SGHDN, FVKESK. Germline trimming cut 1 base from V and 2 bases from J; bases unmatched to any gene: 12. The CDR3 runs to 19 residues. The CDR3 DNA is TGTGCCAGCAGCCAAGCCCGGGGTTCTAGCGGGAGGTTTCAAGAGACCCAGTACTTC. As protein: CASSQARGSSGRFQETQYF.

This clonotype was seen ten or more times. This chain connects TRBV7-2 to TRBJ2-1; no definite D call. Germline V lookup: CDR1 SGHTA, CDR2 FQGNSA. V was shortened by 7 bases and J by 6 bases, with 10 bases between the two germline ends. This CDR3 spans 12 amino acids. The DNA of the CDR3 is TGTGCCAGCACTATTTCCGGCAATGAGCAGTTCTTC. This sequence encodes CASTISGNEQFF.

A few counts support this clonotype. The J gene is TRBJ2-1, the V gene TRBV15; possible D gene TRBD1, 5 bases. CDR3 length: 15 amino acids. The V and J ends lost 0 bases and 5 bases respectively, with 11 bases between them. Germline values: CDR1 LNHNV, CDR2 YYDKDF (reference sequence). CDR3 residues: CATSRDRAGDNEQFF. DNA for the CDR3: TGTGCCACCAGCAGAGACAGGGCTGGAGACAATGAGCAGTTCTTC.

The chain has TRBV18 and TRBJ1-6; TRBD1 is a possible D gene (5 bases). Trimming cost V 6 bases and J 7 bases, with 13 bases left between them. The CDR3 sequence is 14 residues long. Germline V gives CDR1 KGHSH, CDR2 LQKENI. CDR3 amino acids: CASSPGWGNSPLHF. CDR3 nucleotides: TGTGCCAGCTCGCCCGGATGGGGGAATTCACCCCTCCACTTT.